These 27 T cell receptor beta chains were sequenced from one sample in a study of siplizumab effects on memory and regulatory T cells. This table comes from immunoSEQ multiplex PCR, and its TCRdb copy is limited to in-frame clones, with some not included. The top ten hold approximately 5.3% of the sample, which has approximately 75,000 clones, roughly 93% seen once. The sample consisted of CD8+ T cells sorted from blood. Receptors originate from a human donor in good health.

The chain is built from TRBV28 and TRBJ1-1; 8 bases align to TRBD1. Germline CDR1 MDHEN, CDR2 SYDVKM. The CDR3 length is 14 residues. With V trimmed by 3 bases and J by 4 bases, 4 bases remained unmatched. For the CDR3, the DNA is TGTGCCAGCAGTTTCAGACAGGGGTCCACTGAAGCTTTCTTT. Translating it yields CASSFRQGSTEAFF. The entire variable domain, with the rest obtained from reference TRBV28 and TRBJ1-1, is as follows: DVKVTQSSRYLVKRTGEKVFLECVQDMDHENMFWYRQDPGLGLRLIYFSYDVKMKEKGDIPEGYSVSREKKERFSLILESASTNQTSMYLCASSFRQGSTEAFFGQGTRLTVV.

Only a few counts were recorded for this clone. J is TRBJ1-1 and V is TRBV19, with TRBD1 identical over 11 bases. The trim removed 6 bases at V and 5 bases at J, leaving 5 bases unmatched. The CDR3 runs to 14 residues. Germline loops: CDR1 LNHDA, CDR2 SQIVND (reference sequence). CDR3 sequence reads: CASRTGTGGTEAFF. Written as DNA, the CDR3 is TGTGCCAGTAGAACAGGGACAGGGGGAACTGAAGCTTTCTTT.

The rearrangement links TRBV27 to TRBJ2-2; no clear D. This CDR3 has 14 amino acids. Germline V CDR1 and CDR2: MNHEY, SMNVEV (reference sequence). V was shortened by 3 bases and J by 4 bases, with 9 bases between the two germline ends. This chain's CDR3 is CASSFGEVTGELFF. CDR3 sequence (DNA): TGTGCCAGCAGTTTCGGCGAAGTCACCGGGGAGCTGTTTTTT.

The V and J genes are TRBV6-4 and TRBJ1-1; D call uncertain. Per germline, CDR1 MRHNA and CDR2 SNTAGT. The CDR3 extends over 11 amino acids. V was clipped by 2 bases and J by 7 bases, with 5 bases between them. The CDR3, as DNA: TGTGCCAGCAGTGACGGCGGTGAAGCTTTCTTT. Its translation is CASSDGGEAFF.

This chain connects TRBV4-3 to TRBJ2-7; D ambiguous. Germline V CDR1 and CDR2: LGHNA, YSLEER. Between the trimmed V and J ends, which lost 0 bases and 1 base, there was a span of 10 bases. The length of the CDR3 is 15 residues. The chain's CDR3 is CASSQDRQGSYEQYF. The CDR3, as DNA: TGCGCCAGCAGCCAAGATCGGCAAGGGTCCTACGAGCAGTACTTC.

The V and J genes are TRBV15 and TRBJ2-7, with D unresolved. This CDR3 contains 13 residues. V was shortened by 5 bases and J by 5 bases, with 13 bases between the two germline ends. Germline CDR1 reads LNHNV; CDR2 reads YYDKDF (reference sequence). The CDR3 region is CATSHVNRNEQYF. CDR3 bases: TGTGCCACCAGCCACGTCAACCGGAACGAGCAGTACTTC.

The chain has TRBV10-1 and TRBJ2-3; no firm D call. Trimming removed 3 bases at V and 0 bases at J, with 7 bases between. From germline, CDR1 is WNHNN and CDR2 SYGVQD (reference sequence). The CDR3 runs to 14 residues. The CDR3 sequence: CASSDTDSTDTQYF. In nucleotides, the CDR3 is TGCGCCAGCAGTGATACGGATAGCACAGATACGCAGTATTTT.

The chain recombines TRBV27 with TRBJ2-3, with 9 bases matching TRBD2. The germline CDR1 and CDR2 sequences are MNHEY and SMNVEV (reference sequence). The CDR3 runs to 16 residues. Trimming took 2 bases from V and 4 from J; bases not matched to a gene: 7. CDR3 protein: CASSLQASGVADTQYF. CDR3 nucleotide sequence: TGTGCCAGCAGTTTACAGGCTAGCGGGGTGGCAGATACGCAGTATTTT.

This chain links TRBV19 with TRBJ1-1; 7 nucleotides match TRBD1. The ends lost 5 bases at V and 7 bases at J; junction bases unmatched: 7. The CDR3 consists of 13 residues. Germline lookup yields CDR1 LNHDA and CDR2 SQIVND (reference sequence). This CDR3 reads CASSPRQGDEAFF. CDR3 DNA sequence: TGTGCCAGTAGTCCTAGACAGGGCGATGAAGCTTTCTTT.

The chain uses TRBV29-1 and TRBJ1-1; possibly TRBD1 for D (5 bases). The length of the CDR3 is 12 residues. Trimming left V 7 bases short and J 5 bases short, with 14 bases between. Looked up from germline, CDR1 is SQVTM and CDR2 is ANQGSEA. CDR3 in amino acids: CSALGGSTEAFF. CDR3 bases: TGCAGCGCCCTCGGGGGAAGTACTGAAGCTTTCTTT.

CDR3: CASSLQGTEAFF. CDR3 in DNA: TGTGCCAGCAGCCTACAGGGGACTGAAGCTTTCTTT. The rearrangement joins TRBV5-6 to TRBJ1-1, with TRBD1 identical over 7 bases. Unmatched junction bases numbered 2, after V lost 4 bases and J lost 5 bases. The CDR3 has 12 residues. Per the germline V gene, CDR1 is SGHDT and CDR2 is YYEEEE.

This sequence joins TRBV7-6 and TRBJ1-3; D might be TRBD1 (5 bases). CDR3 size: 15 residues. Germline V lookup: CDR1 SGHVS, CDR2 FNYEAQ. Deletions cut 5 bases from V and 2 bases from J, with 13 bases between. CDR3 protein: CASSADSFTGNTIYF. CDR3 bases: TGTGCCAGCAGCGCCGACAGCTTTACTGGAAACACCATATATTTT.

This clone has more than one count but fewer than ten. The chain links TRBV4-1 to TRBJ2-2, with 7 bases aligning to TRBD1. This CDR3 has 14 residues. Germline V gene data show CDR1 as MGHRA and CDR2 as YSYEKL. V gave up 0 bases and J gave up 8 bases; unmatched junction bases: 3. The CDR3 is CASSQEGTAGELFF. CDR3 bases: TGCGCCAGCAGCCAAGAGGGGACAGCAGGGGAGCTGTTTTTT.

This clone was detected only once. The rearrangement uses TRBV10-3 and TRBJ1-1; possibly TRBD1 for D (5 bases). CDR1 and CDR2 from the germline V gene are ENHRY and SYGVKD. The V end was cut by 5 bases, the J end by 2 bases, with 15 bases between. This CDR3 region has 15 residues. The CDR3 DNA reads TGTGCCATCAGTCACAAGACAGATACTAACACTGAAGCTTTCTTT. Its translation: CAISHKTDTNTEAFF.

The chain joins TRBV9 to TRBJ2-1; D ambiguous. The CDR3 extends over 13 amino acids. Trimming removed 4 bases from V and 0 bases from J, with 5 bases in between. CDR1 and CDR2 (germline): SGDLS, YYNGEE. The CDR3 here is CASSSSSYNEQFF. Here the CDR3 DNA reads TGTGCCAGCAGCTCCTCCTCCTACAATGAGCAGTTCTTC.

V gene TRBV2 combines with J gene TRBJ2-3; 10 bases are shared with TRBD2. Per the germline V gene, CDR1 is SNHLY and CDR2 is FYNNEI. CDR3 length: 16 residues. Trimming took 5 bases from V and 2 from J; bases not matched to a gene: 7. The chain's CDR3 is CASSRIAGGLTDTQYF. CDR3 sequence (DNA): TGTGCCAGCAGTCGTATAGCGGGGGGACTCACAGATACGCAGTATTTT.

This clone was seen only once. The chain has TRBV5-6 and TRBJ2-7; D remains ambiguous. V lost 4 bases and J 2 bases, leaving 4 bases between the germline ends. The CDR3 is 11 residues long. CDR1 is SGHDT, CDR2 YYEEEE, per germline. The CDR3 bases are TGTGCCAGCAGCGTAACCTACGAGCAGTACTTC. As protein: CASSVTYEQYF.

The chain employs TRBV6-1 and TRBJ2-5; D is possibly TRBD1 (6 bases). The V end was cut by 7 bases, the J end by 5 bases, with 20 bases between. Germline V lookup: CDR1 MNHNS, CDR2 SASEGT. The CDR3 runs to 15 residues. The CDR3 DNA is TGTGCCAGCAAACTCCTAGGGCAGGGGTTGGAGACCCAGTACTTC. It yields the protein CASKLLGQGLETQYF.

The chain recombines TRBV28 with TRBJ1-5; 10 bases map to TRBD1. V shed 9 bases, J shed 7 bases, and the junction held 9 bases outside the gene matches. The germline V gene encodes CDR1 MDHEN and CDR2 SYDVKM. This CDR3 region has 14 residues. The CDR3 spells CASNNGQGGQPQHF. CDR3 nucleotides: TGTGCCAGTAACAATGGACAGGGGGGACAGCCCCAGCATTTT. Looking up the rest from reference TRBV28 and TRBJ1-5 gives the full variable domain: DVKVTQSSRYLVKRTGEKVFLECVQDMDHENMFWYRQDPGLGLRLIYFSYDVKMKEKGDIPEGYSVSREKKERFSLILESASTNQTSMYLCASNNGQGGQPQHFGDGTRLSIL.

The chain employs TRBV6-1 and TRBJ2-7; the D is unclear. Trimming left V 5 bases short and J 2 bases short, with 10 bases between. Germline assignment: CDR1 MNHNS and CDR2 SASEGT. The CDR3 has 13 residues. CDR3 bases: TGTGCCAGCAGTCTGACCGGAACCTACGAGCAGTACTTC. It specifies CASSLTGTYEQYF.

A single count supports this clone. This chain connects TRBV6-1 to TRBJ2-1; D not resolved. Trimming cost V 8 bases and J 8 bases, with 16 bases left between them. The CDR3 length is 13 residues. Per germline, CDR1 MNHNS and CDR2 SASEGT. CDR3 sequence: CASSWVRLDEQFF. The CDR3 DNA sequence: TGTGCCAGCTCGTGGGTCAGGCTTGATGAGCAGTTCTTC.

The chain has TRBV15 and TRBJ2-7; D gene ambiguous. Per germline, CDR1 LNHNV and CDR2 YYDKDF (reference sequence). Trimming cost V 4 bases and J 7 bases, with 11 bases left between them. The CDR3 totals 12 residues. The CDR3 sequence is CATSIQYEEQYF. The CDR3 DNA reads TGTGCCACCAGCATTCAGTACGAGGAGCAGTACTTC. Based on the CDR3 plus reference TRBV15 and TRBJ2-7, the full variable domain is DAMVIQNPRYQVTQFGKPVTLSCSQTLNHNVMYWYQQKSSQAPKLLFHYYDKDFNNEADTPDNFQSRRPNTSFCFLDIRSPGLGDTAMYLCATSIQYEEQYFGPGTRLTVT.

J is TRBJ1-1 and V is TRBV19, with 8 bases aligning to TRBD1. V lost 3 bases, J lost 2 bases, and 5 bases stayed unmatched. The CDR3 is 15 residues long. Germline CDR1 reads LNHDA; CDR2 reads SQIVND (reference sequence). The CDR3: CASSIPRGRNTEAFF. The CDR3 region has the DNA TGTGCCAGTAGTATTCCCAGGGGGCGAAACACTGAAGCTTTCTTT.

Worth noting for this clone: The same CDR3 arises from other DNA sequences in this sample as well. The V call is TRBV4-1, the J call TRBJ2-7, with D possibly TRBD2 on 5 matching bases. The ends were cut back, 0 bases at V and 4 bases at J, with 7 bases in the middle. The CDR3 has 13 amino acids. CDR1 MGHRA and CDR2 YSYEKL come from the germline V gene. CDR3 nucleotides: TGCGCCAGCAGCCAAGATCGAGGGTACGAGCAGTACTTC. It yields the protein CASSQDRGYEQYF.

The V and J genes are TRBV5-5 and TRBJ1-1; D is ambiguous. The germline gives CDR1 SGHKS, CDR2 YYEKEE (reference sequence). CDR3 size: 14 residues. V lost 3 bases to trimming and J lost 3 bases, with 12 bases between them. The CDR3 loop reads CASSSEMMDTEAFF. DNA for the CDR3: TGTGCCAGCAGCTCTGAGATGATGGACACTGAAGCTTTCTTT.

This chain links TRBV6-5 with TRBJ2-7, with D perhaps matching TRBD2 (6 bases). Germline V gene lookup returns CDR1 MNHEY and CDR2 SVGAGI. The length of the CDR3 is 14 residues. V shed 2 bases and J shed 5 bases, with 13 bases lying between them. The CDR3 coding sequence is TGTGCCAGCAGTTACCGACACGGAGGGGACGAGCAGTACTTC. Encoded protein: CASSYRHGGDEQYF.

V and J are TRBV28 and TRBJ2-7; 9 bases align to TRBD1. V lost 7 bases, J lost 4 bases, and 8 bases stayed unmatched. Per germline, CDR1 MDHEN and CDR2 SYDVKM. This CDR3 has 14 amino acids. CDR3 residues: CASNDRGNLYEQYF. CDR3 DNA: TGTGCCAGCAACGACAGGGGGAACTTATACGAGCAGTACTTC.